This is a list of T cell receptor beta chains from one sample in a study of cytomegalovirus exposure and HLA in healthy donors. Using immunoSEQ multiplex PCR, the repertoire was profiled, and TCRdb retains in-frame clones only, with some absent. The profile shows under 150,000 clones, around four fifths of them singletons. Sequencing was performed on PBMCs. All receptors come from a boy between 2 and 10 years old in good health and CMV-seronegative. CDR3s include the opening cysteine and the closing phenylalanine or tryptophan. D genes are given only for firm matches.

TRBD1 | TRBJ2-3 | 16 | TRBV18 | CASSLPGQGSTDTQYF | TGTGCCAGCTCGCTGCCGGGACAGGGGTCCACAGATACGCAGTATTTT
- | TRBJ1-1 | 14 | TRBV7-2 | CASNPEGRGTEAFF | TGTGCCAGCAATCCCGAAGGGAGAGGGACTGAAGCTTTCTTT
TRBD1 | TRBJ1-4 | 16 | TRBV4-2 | CASSQDPEGANEKLFF | TGTGCCAGCAGCCAAGATCCAGAGGGGGCGAATGAAAAACTGTTTTTT
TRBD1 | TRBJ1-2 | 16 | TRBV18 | CASSRPGQEGLRGYTF | TGTGCCAGCTCACGTCCGGGACAGGAAGGCCTCCGTGGCTACACCTTC
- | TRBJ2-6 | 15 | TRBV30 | CAWSTPGDGANVLTF | TGTGCCTGGAGTACCCCAGGGGATGGGGCCAACGTCCTGACTTTC
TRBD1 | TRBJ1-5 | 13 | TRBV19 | CAIPDRANQPQHF | TGTGCCATCCCGGACAGGGCGAATCAGCCCCAGCATTTT
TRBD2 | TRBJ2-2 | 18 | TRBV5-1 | CASSSRLAGGPNTGELFF | TGCGCCAGCAGCTCCCGACTAGCGGGAGGGCCGAACACCGGGGAGCTGTTTTTT
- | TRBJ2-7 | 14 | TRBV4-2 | CASSQDRGPLEQYF | TGTGCCAGCAGCCAAGACAGGGGACCCCTGGAGCAGTACTTC
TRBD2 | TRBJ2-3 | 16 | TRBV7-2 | CASSLAGGSGADTQYF | TGTGCCAGCAGCTTAGCAGGCGGGAGTGGGGCAGATACGCAGTATTTT
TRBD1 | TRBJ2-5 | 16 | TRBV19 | CATNNPGQASRGTQYF | TGTGCCACCAACAATCCGGGACAGGCCTCCCGGGGGACCCAGTACTTC